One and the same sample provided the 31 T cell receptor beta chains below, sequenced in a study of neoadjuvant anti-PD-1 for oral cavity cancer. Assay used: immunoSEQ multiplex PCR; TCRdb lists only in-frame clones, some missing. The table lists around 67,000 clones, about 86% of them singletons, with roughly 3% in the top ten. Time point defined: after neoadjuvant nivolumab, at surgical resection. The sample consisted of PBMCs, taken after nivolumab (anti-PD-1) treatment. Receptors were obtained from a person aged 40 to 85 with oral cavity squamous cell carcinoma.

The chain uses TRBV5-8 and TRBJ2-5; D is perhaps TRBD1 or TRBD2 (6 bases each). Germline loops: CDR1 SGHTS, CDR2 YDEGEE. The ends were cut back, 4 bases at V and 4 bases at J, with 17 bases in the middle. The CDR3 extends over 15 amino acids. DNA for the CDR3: TGTGCCAGCAGCCCCATAGGGGGGCGAGGAGAGACCCAGTACTTC. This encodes CASSPIGGRGETQYF.

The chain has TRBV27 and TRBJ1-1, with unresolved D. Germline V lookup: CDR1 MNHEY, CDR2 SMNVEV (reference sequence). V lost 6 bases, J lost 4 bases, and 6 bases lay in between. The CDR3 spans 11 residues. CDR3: CASSGLTEAFF. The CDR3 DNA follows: TGTGCCAGCAGCGGGCTCACTGAAGCTTTCTTT.

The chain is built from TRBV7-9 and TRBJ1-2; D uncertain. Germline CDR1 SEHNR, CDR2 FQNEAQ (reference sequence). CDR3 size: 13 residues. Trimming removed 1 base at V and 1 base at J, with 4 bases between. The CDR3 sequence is CASSLDNNYGYTF. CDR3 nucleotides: TGTGCCAGCAGCTTAGACAATAACTATGGCTACACCTTC.

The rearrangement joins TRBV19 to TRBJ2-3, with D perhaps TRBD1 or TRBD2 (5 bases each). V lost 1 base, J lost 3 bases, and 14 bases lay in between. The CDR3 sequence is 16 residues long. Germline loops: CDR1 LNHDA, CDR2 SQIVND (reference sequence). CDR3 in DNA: TGTGCCAGTAGTATAGGGGGCGGAGGCGGTACAGATACGCAGTATTTT. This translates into CASSIGGGGGTDTQYF.

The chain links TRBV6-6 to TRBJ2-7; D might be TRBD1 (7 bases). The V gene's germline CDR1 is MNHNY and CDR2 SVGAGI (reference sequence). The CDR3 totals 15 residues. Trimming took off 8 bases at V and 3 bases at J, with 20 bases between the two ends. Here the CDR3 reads CASATRQGGVYEQYF. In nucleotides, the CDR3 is TGTGCCAGCGCCACGAGACAGGGCGGGGTCTACGAGCAGTACTTC.

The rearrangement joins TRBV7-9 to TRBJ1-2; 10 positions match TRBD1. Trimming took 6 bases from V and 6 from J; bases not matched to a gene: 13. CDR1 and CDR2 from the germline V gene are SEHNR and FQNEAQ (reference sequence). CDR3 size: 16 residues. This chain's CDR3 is CASSQTYDRGLHGYTF. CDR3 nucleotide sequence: TGTGCCAGCAGTCAAACATACGACAGGGGGCTCCATGGCTACACCTTC.

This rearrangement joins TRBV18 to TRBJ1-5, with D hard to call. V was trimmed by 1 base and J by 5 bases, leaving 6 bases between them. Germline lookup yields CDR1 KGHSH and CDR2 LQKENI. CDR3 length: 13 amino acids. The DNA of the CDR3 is TGTGCCAGCTCACCACGGGAAGATCAGCCCCAGCATTTT. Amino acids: CASSPREDQPQHF.

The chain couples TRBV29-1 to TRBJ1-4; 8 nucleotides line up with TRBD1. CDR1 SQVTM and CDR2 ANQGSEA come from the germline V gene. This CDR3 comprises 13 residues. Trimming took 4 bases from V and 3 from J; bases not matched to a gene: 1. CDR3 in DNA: TGCAGCGTTGTGGGACAGGCTAATGAAAAACTGTTTTTT. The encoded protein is CSVVGQANEKLFF.

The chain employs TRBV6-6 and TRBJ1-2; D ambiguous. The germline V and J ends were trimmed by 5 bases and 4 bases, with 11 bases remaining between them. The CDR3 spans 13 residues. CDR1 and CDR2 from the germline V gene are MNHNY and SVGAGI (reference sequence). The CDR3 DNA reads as TGTGCCAGCAGTATAGACGGCGGCTATGGCTACACCTTC. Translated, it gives CASSIDGGYGYTF.

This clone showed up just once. CDR3: CASSANRDKGTEAFF. CDR3 nucleotide sequence: TGTGCCAGCAGCGCCAACAGGGATAAAGGCACTGAAGCTTTCTTT. The chain uses TRBV9 and TRBJ1-1, with TRBD1 as a possible D gene (6 bases). Trimming left V 3 bases short and J 4 bases short, with 16 bases between. Germline V gene sequence: CDR1 SGDLS, CDR2 YYNGEE. The CDR3 runs 15 residues.

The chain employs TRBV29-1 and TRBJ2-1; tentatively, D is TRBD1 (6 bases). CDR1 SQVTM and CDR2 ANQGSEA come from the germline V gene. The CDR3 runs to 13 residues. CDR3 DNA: TGCGCCACGTGGCAGGGACAAGACAATGAGCAGTTCTTC. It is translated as CATWQGQDNEQFF.

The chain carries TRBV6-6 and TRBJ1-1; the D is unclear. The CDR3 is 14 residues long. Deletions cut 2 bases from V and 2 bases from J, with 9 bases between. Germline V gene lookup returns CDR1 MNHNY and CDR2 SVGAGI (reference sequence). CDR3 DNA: TGTGCCAGCAGTTACGCCACAGTCAACACTGAAGCTTTCTTT. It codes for CASSYATVNTEAFF.

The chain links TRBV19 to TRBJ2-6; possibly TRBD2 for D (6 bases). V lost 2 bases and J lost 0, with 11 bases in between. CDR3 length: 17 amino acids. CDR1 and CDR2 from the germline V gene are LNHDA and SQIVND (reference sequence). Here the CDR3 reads CASSIFLGGSGANVLTF. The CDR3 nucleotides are TGTGCCAGTAGTATATTTCTCGGGGGCTCTGGGGCCAACGTCCTGACTTTC.

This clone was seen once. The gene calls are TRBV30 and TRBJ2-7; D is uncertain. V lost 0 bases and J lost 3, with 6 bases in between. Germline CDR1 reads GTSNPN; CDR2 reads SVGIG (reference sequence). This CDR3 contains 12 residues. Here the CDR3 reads CAWSVFNYEQYF. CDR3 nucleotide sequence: TGTGCCTGGAGTGTCTTTAACTACGAGCAGTACTTC. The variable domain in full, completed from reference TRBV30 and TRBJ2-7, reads SQTIHQWPATLVQPVGSPLSLECTVEGTSNPNLYWYRQAAGRGLQLLFYSVGIGQISSEVPQNLSASRPQDRQFILSSKKLLLSDSGFYLCAWSVFNYEQYFGPGTRLTVT.

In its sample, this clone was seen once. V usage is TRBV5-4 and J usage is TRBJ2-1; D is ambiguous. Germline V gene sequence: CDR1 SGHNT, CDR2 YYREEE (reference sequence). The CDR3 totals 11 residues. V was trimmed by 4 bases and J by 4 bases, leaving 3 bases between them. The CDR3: CASSEYNEQFF. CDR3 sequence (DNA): TGTGCCAGCAGCGAGTACAATGAGCAGTTCTTC.

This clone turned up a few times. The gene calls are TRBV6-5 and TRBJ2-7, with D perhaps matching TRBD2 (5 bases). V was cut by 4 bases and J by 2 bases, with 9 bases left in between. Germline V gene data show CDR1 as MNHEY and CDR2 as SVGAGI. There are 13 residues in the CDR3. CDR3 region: CASSSPSTYEQYF. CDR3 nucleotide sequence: TGTGCCAGCAGTTCCCCTAGCACCTACGAGCAGTACTTC.

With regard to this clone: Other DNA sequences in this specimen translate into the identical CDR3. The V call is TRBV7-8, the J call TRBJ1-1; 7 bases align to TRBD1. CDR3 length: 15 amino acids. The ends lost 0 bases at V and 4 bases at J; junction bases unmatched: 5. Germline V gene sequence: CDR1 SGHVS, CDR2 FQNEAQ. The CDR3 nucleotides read TGTGCCAGCAGCTTAGCGAGACAGGGAGGCACTGAAGCTTTCTTT. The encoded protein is CASSLARQGGTEAFF.

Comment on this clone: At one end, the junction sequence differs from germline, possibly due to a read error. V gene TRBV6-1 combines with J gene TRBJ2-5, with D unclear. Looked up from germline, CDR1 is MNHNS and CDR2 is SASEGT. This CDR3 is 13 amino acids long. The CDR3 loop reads CASSRGAAEAQYF. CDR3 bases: TGTGCCAGCAGCCGAGGCGCGGCAGAGGCCCAGTACTTC.

CDR3 in DNA: TGTGCCAGCAGTTACCCACAGGGGGCGGGCAATCAGCCCCAGCATTTT. This gives the protein CASSYPQGAGNQPQHF. This rearrangement joins TRBV6-6 to TRBJ1-5; 9 bases align to TRBD1. V shed 2 bases, J shed 2 bases, and the junction held 4 bases outside the gene matches. The CDR3 is made up of 16 amino acids. Germline V gives CDR1 MNHNY, CDR2 SVGAGI (reference sequence).

The chain's CDR3 is CASRGEGSYGYTF. As DNA, the CDR3 is TGTGCCAGCAGGGGGGAAGGAAGCTATGGCTACACCTTC. J is TRBJ1-2 and V is TRBV2; tentative D call: TRBD1 (5 bases). The CDR3 is made up of 13 amino acids. The V gene lost 6 bases and the J gene lost 4 bases, with 12 bases spanning the gap. The germline CDR1 and CDR2 sequences are SNHLY and FYNNEI.

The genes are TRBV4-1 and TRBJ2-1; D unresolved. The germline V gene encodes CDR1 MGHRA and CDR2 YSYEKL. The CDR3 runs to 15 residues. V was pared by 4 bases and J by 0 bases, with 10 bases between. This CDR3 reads CASSLLMGSYNEQFF. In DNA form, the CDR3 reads TGCGCCAGCAGCCTCTTGATGGGCTCCTACAATGAGCAGTTCTTC.

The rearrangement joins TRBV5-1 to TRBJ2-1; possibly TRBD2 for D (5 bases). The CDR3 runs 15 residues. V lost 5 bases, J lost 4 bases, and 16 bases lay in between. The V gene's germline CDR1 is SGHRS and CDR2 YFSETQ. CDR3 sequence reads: CASSVPGSVYNEQFF. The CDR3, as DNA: TGCGCCAGCAGTGTTCCGGGGTCCGTTTACAATGAGCAGTTCTTC.

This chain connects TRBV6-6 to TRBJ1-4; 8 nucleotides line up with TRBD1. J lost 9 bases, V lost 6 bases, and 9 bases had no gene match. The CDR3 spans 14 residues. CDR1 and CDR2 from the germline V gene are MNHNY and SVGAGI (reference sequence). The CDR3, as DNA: TGTGCCAGCAGCAGCGGACAGGGTCGGAAAAAACTGTTTTTT. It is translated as CASSSGQGRKKLFF.

CDR3 in amino acids: CASSDQGNTQYF. The CDR3 DNA reads TGTGCCAGCAGTGACCAGGGAAACACGCAGTATTTT. V usage is TRBV6-4 and J usage is TRBJ2-3; a weak D match, TRBD1 (5 bases). Germline V CDR1 and CDR2: MRHNA, SNTAGT. The ends were cut back, 2 bases at V and 9 bases at J, with 9 bases in the middle. The CDR3 covers 12 residues.

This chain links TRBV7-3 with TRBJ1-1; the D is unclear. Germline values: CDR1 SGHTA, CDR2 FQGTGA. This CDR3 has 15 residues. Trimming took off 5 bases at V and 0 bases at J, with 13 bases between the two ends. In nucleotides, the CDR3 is TGTGCCAGCAGCCCACTTGGTTCGATGAACACTGAAGCTTTCTTT. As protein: CASSPLGSMNTEAFF.

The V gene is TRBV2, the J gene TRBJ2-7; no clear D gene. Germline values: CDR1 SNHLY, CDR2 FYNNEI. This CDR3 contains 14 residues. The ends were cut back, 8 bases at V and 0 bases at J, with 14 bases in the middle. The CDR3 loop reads CASLEAAISYEQYF. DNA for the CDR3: TGTGCCAGCCTCGAGGCAGCCATCTCCTACGAGCAGTACTTC.

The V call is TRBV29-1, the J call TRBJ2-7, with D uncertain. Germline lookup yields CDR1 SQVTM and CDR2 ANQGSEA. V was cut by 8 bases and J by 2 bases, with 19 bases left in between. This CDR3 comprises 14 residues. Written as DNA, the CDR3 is TGCAGCTATAGTGGCTCTACAACGCCCTACGAGCAGTACTTC. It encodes CSYSGSTTPYEQYF.

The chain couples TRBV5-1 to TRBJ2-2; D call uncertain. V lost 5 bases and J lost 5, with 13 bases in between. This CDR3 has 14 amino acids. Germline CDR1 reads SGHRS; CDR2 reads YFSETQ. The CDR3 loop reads CASREQVQTGELFF. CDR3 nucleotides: TGCGCCAGCAGGGAGCAGGTCCAGACCGGGGAGCTGTTTTTT.

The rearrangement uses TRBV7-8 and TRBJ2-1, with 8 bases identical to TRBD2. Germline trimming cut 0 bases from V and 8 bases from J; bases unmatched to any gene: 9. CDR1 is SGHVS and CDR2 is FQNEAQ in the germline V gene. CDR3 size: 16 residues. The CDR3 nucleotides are TGTGCCAGCAGCTTAGCCGGGACTAGAGGTTGGGATGAGCAGTTCTTC. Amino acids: CASSLAGTRGWDEQFF.

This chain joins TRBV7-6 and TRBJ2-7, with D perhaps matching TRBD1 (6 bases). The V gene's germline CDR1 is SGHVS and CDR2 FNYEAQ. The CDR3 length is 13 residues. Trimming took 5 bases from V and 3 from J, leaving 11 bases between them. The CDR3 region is CASSLGQYYEQYF. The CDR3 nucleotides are TGTGCCAGCAGCCTAGGACAGTACTACGAGCAGTACTTC.

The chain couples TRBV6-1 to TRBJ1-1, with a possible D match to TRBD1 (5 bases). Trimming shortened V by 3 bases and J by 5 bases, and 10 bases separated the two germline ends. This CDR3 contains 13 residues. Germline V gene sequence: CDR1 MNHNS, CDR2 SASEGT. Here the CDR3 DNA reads TGTGCCAGCAGTGAGTCAGGGCAGACTGAAGCTTTCTTT. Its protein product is CASSESGQTEAFF.